This T cell receptor (beta chain) was found in a study of blood T cell repertoires in COVID-19. The CDR3 has 16 residues. Germline lookup yields CDR1 LNHNV and CDR2 YYDKDF (reference sequence). V gave up 3 bases and J gave up 5 bases; unmatched junction bases: 3. This clone appeared once. This table comes from immunoSEQ multiplex PCR, and its TCRdb copy is limited to in-frame clones, with some not included. The repertoire holds a few hundred thousand clones, with about 70% as singletons. This chain links TRBV15 with TRBJ2-2; TRBD2 agrees at 13 bases. Sequenced material: peripheral blood. The TCR originated in a woman of 80 years or more with acute or convalescent COVID-19. The CDR3 nucleotides are TGTGCCACCAGCAGTAGGACTAGCGGGAGTACCGGGGAGCTGTTTTTT. Its protein is CATSSRTSGSTGELFF.